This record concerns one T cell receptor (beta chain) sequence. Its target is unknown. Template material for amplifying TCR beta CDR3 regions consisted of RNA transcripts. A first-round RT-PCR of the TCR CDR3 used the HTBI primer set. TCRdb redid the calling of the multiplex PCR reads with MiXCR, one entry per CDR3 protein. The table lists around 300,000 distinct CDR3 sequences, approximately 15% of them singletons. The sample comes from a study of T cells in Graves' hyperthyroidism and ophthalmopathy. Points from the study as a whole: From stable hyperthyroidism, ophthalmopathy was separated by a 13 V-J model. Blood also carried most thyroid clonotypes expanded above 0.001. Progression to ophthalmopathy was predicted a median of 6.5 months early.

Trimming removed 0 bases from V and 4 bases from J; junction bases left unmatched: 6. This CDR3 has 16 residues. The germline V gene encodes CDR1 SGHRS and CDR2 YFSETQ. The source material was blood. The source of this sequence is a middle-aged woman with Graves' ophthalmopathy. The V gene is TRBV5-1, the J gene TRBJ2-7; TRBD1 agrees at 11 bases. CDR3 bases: TGCGCCAGCAGCTTGGGCGGACAGGGGGCGCTTTACGAGCAGTACTTC. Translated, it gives CASSLGGQGALYEQYF.